A single sample gave rise to the 10 T cell receptor beta chains below, sequenced in a study of hypomethylating agent response in myelodysplastic syndrome. Produced via immunoSEQ multiplex PCR; TCRdb's table is partial and in-frame only. The sample consists of about 5,400 clones, 88% of them appearing once. The sequenced sample was bone marrow, obtained before or after starting hypomethylating agent treatment for myelodysplastic syndrome (not recorded which). These receptors all stem from a human donor with myelodysplastic syndrome.

The V and J genes are TRBV5-6 and TRBJ2-5, with 7 bases identical to TRBD1. The CDR3 consists of 14 residues. Germline CDR1 SGHDT, CDR2 YYEEEE. The V segment lost 2 bases and the J segment 4 bases; nucleotides outside the gene matches: 5. The DNA for the CDR3 is TGTGCCAGCAGCTTTTACCAGGGGGTAGAGACCCAGTACTTC. This sequence encodes CASSFYQGVETQYF.

The chain recombines TRBV2 with TRBJ2-2; D gene unclear. V was trimmed by 2 bases and J by 5 bases, leaving 6 bases between them. CDR1 SNHLY and CDR2 FYNNEI come from the germline V gene. This CDR3 has 13 residues. The CDR3 sequence is CASSELGTGELFF. As DNA, the CDR3 is TGTGCCAGCAGTGAATTGGGAACCGGGGAGCTGTTTTTT.

The chain couples TRBV2 to TRBJ1-2, with D possibly matching TRBD1 (5 bases). V lost 8 bases to trimming and J lost 0 bases, with 25 bases between them. The CDR3 has 18 amino acids. The V gene's germline CDR1 is SNHLY and CDR2 FYNNEI. The CDR3 DNA sequence: TGTGCCAGCGGGCTCGATGGGGACCAACCGCGTACTAACTATGGCTACACCTTC. Amino acid sequence: CASGLDGDQPRTNYGYTF.

In DNA form, the CDR3 reads TGTGCCAGCAGCCCTAACGGACCGGGACAGGGGTTGAATGAGCAGTTCTTC. Amino acid sequence: CASSPNGPGQGLNEQFF. V usage is TRBV4-2 and J usage is TRBJ2-1, with 10 nucleotides matching TRBD1. The CDR3 loop spans 17 amino acids. Germline V gives CDR1 LGHNA, CDR2 YNFKEQ. The V gene end was trimmed by 4 bases and the J gene end by 7 bases; junction bases not matched to a gene: 13.

The chain uses TRBV11-2 and TRBJ1-1; 7 positions match TRBD1. Germline V gene lookup returns CDR1 SGHAT and CDR2 FQNNGV. The CDR3 is made up of 15 amino acids. With 5 bases clipped from V and 4 bases from J, the junction kept 10 bases outside the gene matches. This CDR3 is CASSHNRGGITEAFF. CDR3 in DNA: TGTGCCAGCAGCCATAACAGGGGTGGGATCACTGAAGCTTTCTTT.

The chain couples TRBV25-1 to TRBJ1-4; no clear D gene. With 5 bases removed from V and 8 bases from J, the gap between germline ends came to 15 bases. CDR1 is MGHDK, CDR2 SYGVNS, per germline. The CDR3 runs 14 residues. The CDR3 spells CASSIYIQWEKLFF. In nucleotides, the CDR3 is TGTGCCAGCAGTATCTACATCCAGTGGGAAAAACTGTTTTTT.

The gene calls are TRBV6-5 and TRBJ2-3; perhaps TRBD2 as D (6 bases). V was pared by 2 bases and J by 0 bases, with 12 bases between. The V gene's germline CDR1 is MNHEY and CDR2 SVGAGI. This CDR3 is built from 16 residues. The CDR3 DNA reads as TGTGCCAGCAGTTACAGAGGCGGGGCGAGCACAGATACGCAGTATTTT. Translated, it gives CASSYRGGASTDTQYF.

The chain carries TRBV15 and TRBJ1-1, with D tentatively TRBD1 (6 bases). The CDR3 is 16 amino acids. Germline CDR1 LNHNV, CDR2 YYDKDF (reference sequence). V was pared by 0 bases and J by 2 bases, with 13 bases between. CDR3 protein: CATSRDRTAKNTEAFF. CDR3 sequence (DNA): TGTGCCACCAGCAGAGATAGGACAGCGAAAAACACTGAAGCTTTCTTT.

In this sample, this clone turned up once. The rearrangement uses TRBV5-6 and TRBJ2-7, with D possibly being TRBD2 (6 bases). V was clipped by 0 bases and J by 5 bases, with 12 bases between them. The V gene's germline CDR1 is SGHDT and CDR2 YYEEEE. CDR3 size: 14 residues. CDR3 in amino acids: CASSLARRGDEQYF. CDR3 nucleotides: TGTGCCAGCAGCTTGGCAAGGAGGGGCGACGAGCAGTACTTC.

This chain uses TRBV4-2 with TRBJ2-3; D is perhaps TRBD2 (5 bases). V lost 0 bases and J 0 bases, leaving 7 bases between the germline ends. Germline CDR1 reads LGHNA; CDR2 reads YNFKEQ. The CDR3 consists of 15 residues. The DNA for the CDR3 is TGTGCCAGCAGCCAAGAGCGGGCTAGCACAGATACGCAGTATTTT. This sequence encodes CASSQERASTDTQYF.